Below, one T cell receptor beta chain is given with its context. This sample was taken from a study of blood T cell repertoires in COVID-19. Study in general: Acute-phase and convalescent COVID-19 samples originated in the United States, Italy and Spain. Sources were T cells, B-cell-depleted T cells, or PBMCs; the material itself was cDNA or gDNA.

Clones were sequenced by immunoSEQ multiplex PCR, and TCRdb holds only the in-frame ones, with some missing. The sample gives approximately 260,000 clones, 85% to 90% of which show up once; under 2.5% is in the top ten. The CDR3 runs to 13 residues. CDR1 and CDR2 (germline): LNHNV, YYDKDF (reference sequence). The V gene lost 4 bases and the J gene lost 3 bases, with 7 bases spanning the gap. Participants' own reports of clinical history determined their cohort assignment. All recovered Cohort 3 donors got two negative PCRs, got clearance, or saw symptom resolution. The chain combines TRBV15 with TRBJ1-5; D may be TRBD1 (5 bases). The source of this sequence is a woman aged 55-69 years who had recovered from COVID-19. Sequencing input: PBMCs or T cells enriched from blood (not recorded which). DNA for the CDR3: TGTGCCACCAGCACAGGGAACAATCAGCCCCAGCATTTT. The encoded protein is CATSTGNNQPQHF.